These 10 T cell receptor beta chains were sequenced from one sample in a study of T cell responses to AZD1222 COVID-19 vaccine. Method: immunoSEQ multiplex PCR; TCRdb's copy keeps in-frame clones and lacks some. This sample has around 99,000 clones, with around 90% found just once. The sample consisted of peripheral blood, taken on day 0 of AZD1222 vaccination. The receptors derive from an adult in good health.

The chain joins TRBV4-1 to TRBJ2-1; no clear D. The CDR3 consists of 13 residues. CDR1 MGHRA and CDR2 YSYEKL come from the germline V gene. V was cut by 3 bases and J by 4 bases, with 7 bases left in between. CDR3 sequence reads: CASSQNPYNEQFF. Here the CDR3 DNA reads TGCGCCAGCAGCCAGAACCCTTACAATGAGCAGTTCTTC.

The rearrangement links TRBV10-3 to TRBJ2-2; D ambiguous. Germline CDR1 reads ENHRY; CDR2 reads SYGVKD. Deletions cut 4 bases from V and 0 bases from J, with 6 bases between. This CDR3 spans 14 amino acids. The chain's CDR3 is CAISADPNTGELFF. CDR3 in DNA: TGTGCCATCAGTGCGGATCCGAACACCGGGGAGCTGTTTTTT.

This chain links TRBV5-1 with TRBJ2-5; no firm D call. Germline CDR1 SGHRS, CDR2 YFSETQ. V was trimmed by 1 base and J by 2 bases, leaving 12 bases between them. The CDR3 is 15 residues long. CDR3 sequence reads: CASSLTALRQETQYF. The DNA of the CDR3 is TGCGCCAGCAGCTTGACAGCATTGCGACAAGAGACCCAGTACTTC.

CDR3 nucleotide sequence: TGTGCCAGCAGAGGGACTAGCGGGGGGGATACGCAGTATTTT. Its protein product is CASRGTSGGDTQYF. The chain has TRBV27 and TRBJ2-3; 15 bases agree with TRBD2. V trimming: 6 bases; J trimming: 6 bases; junction bases outside the gene matches: 1. This CDR3 has 14 residues. CDR1 is MNHEY and CDR2 is SMNVEV in the germline V gene (reference sequence).

The gene calls are TRBV11-2 and TRBJ2-6; a possible D gene is TRBD2 (5 bases). Germline loops: CDR1 SGHAT, CDR2 FQNNGV. The V end was cut by 7 bases, the J end by 0 bases, with 16 bases between. The CDR3 is 17 residues long. The CDR3 spells CASTTVRGSSGANVLTF. The DNA for the CDR3 is TGTGCCAGCACCACGGTCCGGGGAAGCTCTGGGGCCAACGTCCTGACTTTC.

The chain uses TRBV12-5 and TRBJ2-2, with 9 bases that match TRBD2. Germline CDR1 and CDR2: LGHNT and FRNRAP. This CDR3 has 16 residues. V lost 4 bases to trimming and J lost 1 base; unmatched junction nucleotides: 4. CDR3 loop: CASGSSSGMNTGELFF. Written as DNA, the CDR3 is TGTGCTAGTGGTTCATCTAGCGGGATGAACACCGGGGAGCTGTTTTTT. The full variable domain, rest sourced from reference TRBV12-5 and TRBJ2-2, is DARVTQTPRHKVTEMGQEVTMRCQPILGHNTVFWYRQTMMQGLELLAYFRNRAPLDDSGMPKDRFSAEMPDATLATLKIQPSEPRDSAVYFCASGSSSGMNTGELFFGEGSRLTVL.

The V and J genes are TRBV6-2 or TRBV6-3 and TRBJ2-1; the D gene is possibly TRBD2 (6 bases). There are 14 residues in the CDR3. Trimming removed 3 bases at V and 5 bases at J, with 11 bases between. Germline values: CDR1 MNHEY, CDR2 SVGEGT. DNA of the CDR3: TGTGCCAGCAGTTATATTCGGAGGGACAATGAGCAGTTCTTC. The encoded protein is CASSYIRRDNEQFF.

This clone turned up a few times. The rearrangement joins TRBV3-1 (or the pseudogene TRBV3-2) to TRBJ1-6, with D maybe TRBD1 (6 bases). Deletions cut 3 bases from V and 6 bases from J, with 9 bases between. CDR1 and CDR2 from the germline V gene are LGHDT and YNNKEL (reference sequence). The length of the CDR3 is 14 residues. CDR3 loop: CASSQGAANSPLHF. The DNA of the CDR3 is TGTGCCAGCAGCCAGGGGGCCGCTAATTCACCCCTCCACTTT.

The chain carries TRBV7-8 and TRBJ1-2; D unresolved. There are 14 residues in the CDR3. The germline V gene has CDR1 SGHVS and CDR2 FQNEAQ. Trimming stripped 1 base from V and 4 bases from J, with 10 bases between. The CDR3 region has the DNA TGTGCCAGCAGCTTAGTCCGGGGAGGCTATGGCTACACCTTC. This codes for CASSLVRGGYGYTF. The full variable domain, rest sourced from reference TRBV7-8 and TRBJ1-2, is GAGVSQSPRYKVAKRGQDVALRCDPISGHVSLFWYQQALGQGPEFLTYFQNEAQLDKSGLPSDRFFAERPEGSVSTLKIQRTQQEDSAVYLCASSLVRGGYGYTFGSGTRLTVV.

The chain couples TRBV6-2 or TRBV6-3 to TRBJ2-7, with TRBD2 matching 16 bases. V shed 4 bases and J 2 bases; nucleotides not matched to a gene: 11. The CDR3 has 19 amino acids. Germline CDR1 reads MNHEY; CDR2 reads SVGEGT. The CDR3 DNA sequence: TGTGCCAGCAGTTCGAATCATCCCGGGACTAGCGGGGGGGCCTACGAGCAGTACTTC. Translating gives CASSSNHPGTSGGAYEQYF.